The clone carrying this T cell receptor beta chain was detected a few times. The antigen remains unidentified. This entry is derived from a study of vaccination and CD4 T cells after COVID-19. Overall study context: Blood was drawn a median 72 days post second dose, range 14 to 241.

CD4+ T cells that had been cultured provided DNA sequenced with the Oncomine TCR Beta short-read assay. MiXCR was run by TCRdb on the PCR reads, yielding one entry per CDR3 protein. The sample records 9,500 to 15,000 distinct CDR3 sequences, roughly three fifths being singletons. V lost 7 bases and J lost 0, with 15 bases in between. Germline lookup yields CDR1 ENHRY and CDR2 SYGVKD. This CDR3 comprises 15 residues. Treatment in this sample: roughly 11-day PBMC culture with coronavirus spike peptide pools or control peptides (ViraFEST assay). The sequenced material came from CD4+ T cells from blood, cultured in vitro. The V call is TRBV10-3, the J call TRBJ2-5; the D call may be TRBD1 or TRBD2 (5 bases each). The TCR originated in a human donor who had recovered from COVID-19. The CDR3 DNA is TGTGCCATCAAACCGGGACCGAAGTACCAAGAGACCCAGTACTTC. Protein: CAIKPGPKYQETQYF.